This TCR beta chain was captured in a study of blood T cells in healthy people across ages. The individuals who served as donors were healthy Caucasians living in Russia, aged about 6 to 100. Extraction of total RNA produced a minimum of 5 micrograms from each sample. The count of this clonotype is one. Together with a sample-barcoded 5' primer, a J-beta primer mix was included in a second PCR lasting about 7 to 11 cycles. TCRdb re-called the 5' RACE reads through MiXCR, storing one row per CDR3 protein. Here the sample spans 650,000 to 1,000,000 distinct CDR3 sequences, under 40% being singletons. The CDR3 has 14 residues. CDR1 MDHEN and CDR2 SYDVKM come from the germline V gene. Trimming removed 5 bases from V and 5 bases from J, with 16 bases in between.

V and J are TRBV28 and TRBJ2-7; no clear D gene. The TCR originated in a man aged 18 to 29 in good health. The source material was blood. The CDR3 sequence is CASSAVGSFHEQYF. CDR3 sequence (DNA): TGTGCCAGCAGTGCGGTTGGGTCCTTCCACGAGCAGTACTTC.